The clone carrying this TCR beta chain was recorded at least ten times. The TCR beta library used iRepertoire HTBI primers with Arm-PCR amplification of CDR3. TCRdb re-analysed the multiplex PCR reads in MiXCR, keeping a single row per CDR3 protein. The data show about 470,000 distinct CDR3 sequences, with around a fifth seen just once and about 7% held by the top ten. Time point denoted: persistent/refractory GD, antithyroid drugs over 5 years with positive TRAb. Isolated PBMC RNA provided the starting material for the TCR library. American Thyroid Association guidelines defined Graves' disease diagnosis. Each patient gave approximately 9.2 milliliters of EDTA-anticoagulated peripheral blood. The sample is drawn from a study of regulatory T cells in long-lasting Graves disease. Material: peripheral blood mononuclear cells (PBMCs), obtained when the disease was refractory, from a patient treated with antithyroid drugs. The receptor was isolated from a female donor with Graves disease.

In nucleotides, the CDR3 is TGTGCCAGCAGTTTAGCAAGCTCTGGGGCCAACGTCCTGACTTTC. The encoded protein is CASSLASSGANVLTF. The V and J genes are TRBV28 and TRBJ2-6; D is unresolved. V was shortened by 2 bases and J by 0 bases, with 5 bases between the two germline ends. The V gene's germline CDR1 is MDHEN and CDR2 SYDVKM. The length of the CDR3 is 15 residues.